The rows below give T cell receptor beta chains drawn from one sample of a study of blood T cell repertoires in COVID-19. Method: immunoSEQ multiplex PCR; TCRdb's copy keeps in-frame clones and lacks some. This table holds roughly 230,000 clones, 65% to 85% found once. Sequenced material: peripheral blood. Receptor source: a woman of 80 years or more with acute or convalescent COVID-19. Both conserved end residues are part of each CDR3. D genes are given only for firm matches. Rows give clone size only sometimes, using once, few, many, or a class for an expanded clone.

-,TRBJ2-3,14,TRBV9,-,TGTGCCAGCAGCCCTCTGACCGGGACAGATACGCAGTATTTT,CASSPLTGTDTQYF
TRBD1,TRBJ2-7,13,TRBV15,-,TGTGCCACCAGCGGTAGACAGGGATACGAGCAGTACTTC,CATSGRQGYEQYF
TRBD1,TRBJ1-1,15,TRBV4-1,-,TGCGCCAGCAGCCAGGAGGGACAGCTGAACACTGAAGCTTTCTTT,CASSQEGQLNTEAFF
TRBD1,TRBJ2-2,16,TRBV13,-,TGTGCCAGCATCCACCGGGACAGGGGTCACACCGGGGAGCTGTTTTTT,CASIHRDRGHTGELFF
TRBD1,TRBJ1-4,16,TRBV9,-,TGTGCCAGCAGCGTAGTAGGACAGGGCCCCAATGAAAAACTGTTTTTT,CASSVVGQGPNEKLFF
-,TRBJ1-1,15,TRBV6-5,-,TGTGCCAGCAGCCCCAGGGGAGGGGCGGGCACTGAAGCTTTCTTT,CASSPRGGAGTEAFF
-,TRBJ2-5,13,TRBV3-1/TRBV3-2,few,TGTGCCAGCAGCCAAAACCCCGGAGAGACCCAGTACTTC,CASSQNPGETQYF
-,TRBJ1-3,15,TRBV7-9,few,TGTGCCAGCAGCTCGCCGAGACAGTCTGGAAACACCATATATTTT,CASSSPRQSGNTIYF
-,TRBJ2-1,14,TRBV3-1/TRBV3-2,-,TGTGCCAGCAGCCAGGGGAGGGGGTGGAATGAGCAGTTCTTC,CASSQGRGWNEQFF
-,TRBJ2-1,16,TRBV12-1,-,TGTGCCAGCAGCCCCGAGCGGGACGTGGTATACAATGAGCAGTTCTTC,CASSPERDVVYNEQFF
-,TRBJ2-5,14,TRBV7-9,few,TGTGCCAGCAGCCGAGACAGAAACCAAGAGACCCAGTACTTC,CASSRDRNQETQYF
-,TRBJ1-1,12,TRBV9,-,TGTGCCAGCAGCGTAGTAAGGGGTGAAGCTTTCTTT,CASSVVRGEAFF
TRBD2,TRBJ2-7,15,TRBV9,few,TGTGCCAGCAGCGTCGGGACTAGCGGGATCTACGAGCAGTACTTC,CASSVGTSGIYEQYF
TRBD1,TRBJ1-2,14,TRBV25-1,-,TGTGCCAGCAGAGACCCGGGACAGTCCCATGGCTACACCTTC,CASRDPGQSHGYTF
-,TRBJ2-5,13,TRBV5-1,-,TGCGCCAGCAGCTTGCTAACGGAGGAGACCCAGTACTTC,CASSLLTEETQYF
-,TRBJ1-4,14,TRBV15,-,TGTGCCACCAGCAGGGACAGCCTAATTGAAAAACTGTTTTTT,CATSRDSLIEKLFF
-,TRBJ2-7,17,TRBV12-5,-,TGTGCTAGTGGTTTGGCCCGCTCCGGGACACCCCACTACGAGCAGTACTTC,CASGLARSGTPHYEQYF
TRBD1,TRBJ2-7,14,TRBV2,few,TGTGCCAGCAGAGAGAACAGGGGGGACTACGAGCAGTACTTC,CASRENRGDYEQYF
-,TRBJ1-1,18,TRBV21-1,-,TGTGCCAGCAGCTCCTCCGGGGAGGGGGAGGGGTGCGGCACTGAAGCTTTCTTT,CASSSSGEGEGCGTEAFF
-,TRBJ2-2,13,TRBV19,-,TGTGCCACCAGTATCAGGGTTGACGGGGAGCTGTTTTTT,CATSIRVDGELFF
-,TRBJ2-3,16,TRBV27,-,TGTGCCAGCAGTTTATCGACGCCGGGAGGCACAGATACGCAGTATTTT,CASSLSTPGGTDTQYF
TRBD1,TRBJ2-3,14,TRBV29-1,-,TGCAGCGCCGGACAGGGGACGGATACAGATACGCAGTATTTT,CSAGQGTDTDTQYF
TRBD2,TRBJ2-5,14,TRBV2,once,TGTGCCAGCAGTGATGGGAGGGCGAAAGAGACCCAGTACTTC,CASSDGRAKETQYF